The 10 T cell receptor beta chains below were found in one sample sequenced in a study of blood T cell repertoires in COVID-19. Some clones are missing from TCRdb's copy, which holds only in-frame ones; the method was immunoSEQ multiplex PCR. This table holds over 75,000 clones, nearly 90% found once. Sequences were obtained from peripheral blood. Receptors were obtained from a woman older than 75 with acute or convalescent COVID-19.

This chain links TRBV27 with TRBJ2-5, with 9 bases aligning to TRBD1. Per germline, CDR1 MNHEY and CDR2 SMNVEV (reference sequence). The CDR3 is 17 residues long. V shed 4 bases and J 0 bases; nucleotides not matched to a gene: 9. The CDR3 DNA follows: TGTGCCAGCAGTTCCGGACAGGGGAAAATGCACCAAGAGACCCAGTACTTC. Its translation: CASSSGQGKMHQETQYF.

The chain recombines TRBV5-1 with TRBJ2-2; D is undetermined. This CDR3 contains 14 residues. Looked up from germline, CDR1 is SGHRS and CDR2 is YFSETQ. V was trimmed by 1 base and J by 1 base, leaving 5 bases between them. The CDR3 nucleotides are TGCGCCAGCAGCTTGTTTCGGAACACCGGGGAGCTGTTTTTT. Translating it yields CASSLFRNTGELFF.

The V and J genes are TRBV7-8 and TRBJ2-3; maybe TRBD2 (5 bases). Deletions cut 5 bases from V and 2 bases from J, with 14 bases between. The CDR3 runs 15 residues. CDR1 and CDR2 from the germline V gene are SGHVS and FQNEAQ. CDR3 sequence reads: CASSQLAGDTDTQYF. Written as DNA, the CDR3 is TGTGCCAGCAGCCAATTGGCGGGCGACACAGATACGCAGTATTTT.

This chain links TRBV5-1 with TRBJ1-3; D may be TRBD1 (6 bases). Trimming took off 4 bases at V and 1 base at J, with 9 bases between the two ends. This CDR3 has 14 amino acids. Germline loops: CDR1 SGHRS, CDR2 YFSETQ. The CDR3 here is CASSPDRSGNTIYF. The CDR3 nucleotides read TGCGCCAGCAGCCCGGACAGATCTGGAAACACCATATATTTT.

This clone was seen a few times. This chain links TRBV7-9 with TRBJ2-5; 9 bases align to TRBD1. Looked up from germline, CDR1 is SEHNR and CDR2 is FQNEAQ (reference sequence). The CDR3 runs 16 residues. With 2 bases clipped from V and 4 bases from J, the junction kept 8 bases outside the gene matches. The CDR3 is CASSLPGQGVSETQYF. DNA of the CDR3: TGTGCCAGCAGCTTACCGGGACAGGGAGTATCAGAGACCCAGTACTTC.

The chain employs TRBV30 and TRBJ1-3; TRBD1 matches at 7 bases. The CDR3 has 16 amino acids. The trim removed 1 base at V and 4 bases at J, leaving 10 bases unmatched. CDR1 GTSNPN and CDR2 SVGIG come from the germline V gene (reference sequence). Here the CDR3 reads CAWSENDRATGNTIYF. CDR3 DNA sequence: TGTGCCTGGAGTGAAAACGACAGGGCCACCGGAAACACCATATATTTT.

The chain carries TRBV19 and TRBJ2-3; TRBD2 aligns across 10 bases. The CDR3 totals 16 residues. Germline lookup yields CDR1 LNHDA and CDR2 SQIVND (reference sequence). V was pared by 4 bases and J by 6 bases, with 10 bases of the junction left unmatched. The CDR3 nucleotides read TGTGCCAGTAGTAAGGATAGCGGGGGGTTACCTGATACGCAGTATTTT. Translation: CASSKDSGGLPDTQYF.

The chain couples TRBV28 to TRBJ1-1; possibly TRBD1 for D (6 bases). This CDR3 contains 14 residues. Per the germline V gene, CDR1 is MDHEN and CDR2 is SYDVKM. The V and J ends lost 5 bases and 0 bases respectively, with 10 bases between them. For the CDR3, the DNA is TGTGCCAGCAGTAGGACAGCCATGAACACTGAAGCTTTCTTT. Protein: CASSRTAMNTEAFF.

CDR3 sequence reads: CACTKSGIGEKLFF. DNA for the CDR3: TGTGCCTGTACTAAGAGTGGTATAGGTGAAAAACTGTTTTTT. J is TRBJ1-4 and V is TRBV30; D call uncertain. The CDR3 is made up of 14 amino acids. Germline CDR1 is GTSNPN and CDR2 is SVGIG (reference sequence). V lost 6 bases and J 7 bases, leaving 18 bases between the germline ends.

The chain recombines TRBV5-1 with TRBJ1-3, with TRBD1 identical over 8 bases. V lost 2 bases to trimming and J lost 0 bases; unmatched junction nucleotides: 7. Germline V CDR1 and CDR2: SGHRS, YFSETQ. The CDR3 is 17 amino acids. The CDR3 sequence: CASSFQGAANSGNTIYF. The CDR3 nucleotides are TGCGCCAGCAGCTTCCAGGGGGCAGCTAACTCTGGAAACACCATATATTTT.